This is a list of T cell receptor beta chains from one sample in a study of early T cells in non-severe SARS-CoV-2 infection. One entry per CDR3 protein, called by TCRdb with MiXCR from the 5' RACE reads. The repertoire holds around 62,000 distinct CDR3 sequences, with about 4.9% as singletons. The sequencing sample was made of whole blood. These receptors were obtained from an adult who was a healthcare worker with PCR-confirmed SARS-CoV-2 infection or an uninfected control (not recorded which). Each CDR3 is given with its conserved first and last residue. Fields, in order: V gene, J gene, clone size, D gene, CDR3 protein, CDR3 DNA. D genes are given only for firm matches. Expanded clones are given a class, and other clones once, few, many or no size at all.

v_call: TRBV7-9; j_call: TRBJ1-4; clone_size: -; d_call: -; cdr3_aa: CASSFGGGTNEKLFF; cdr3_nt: TGTGCCAGCAGCTTTGGGGGAGGAACTAATGAAAAACTGTTTTTT
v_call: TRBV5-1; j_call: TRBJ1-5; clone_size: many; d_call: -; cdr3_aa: CASSLGQGTNQPQHF; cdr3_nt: TGCGCCAGCAGCTTGGGGCAGGGCACCAATCAGCCCCAGCATTTT
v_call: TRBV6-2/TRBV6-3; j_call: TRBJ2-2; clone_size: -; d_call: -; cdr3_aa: CASSYDFLPTGELFF; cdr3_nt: TGTGCCAGCAGTTATGACTTCCTGCCAACCGGGGAGCTGTTTTTT
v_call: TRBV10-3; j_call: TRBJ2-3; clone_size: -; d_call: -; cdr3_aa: CAIRLGLMTTDTQYF; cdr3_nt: TGTGCCATCAGATTGGGACTCATGACTACAGATACGCAGTATTTT
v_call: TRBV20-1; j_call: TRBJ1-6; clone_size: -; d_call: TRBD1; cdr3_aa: CSATQGDDSPLHF; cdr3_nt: TGCAGTGCTACACAGGGGGACGATTCACCCCTCCACTTT
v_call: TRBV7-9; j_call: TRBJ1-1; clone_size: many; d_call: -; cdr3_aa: CASSLEGIEAFF; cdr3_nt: TGTGCCAGCAGCTTAGAGGGAATAGAAGCTTTCTTT
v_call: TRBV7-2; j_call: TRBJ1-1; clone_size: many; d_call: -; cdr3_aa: CASSLVAGSVNTEAFF; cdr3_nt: TGTGCCAGCAGCTTAGTTGCGGGGTCGGTGAACACTGAAGCTTTCTTT
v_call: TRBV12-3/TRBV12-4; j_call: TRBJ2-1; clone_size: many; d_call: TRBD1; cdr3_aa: CASDTSRDRGTFFF; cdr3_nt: TGTGCCAGCGATACGTCCAGGGACAGGGGGACTTTCTTCTTC
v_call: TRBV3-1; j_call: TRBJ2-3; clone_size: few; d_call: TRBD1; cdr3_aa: CASSQVTGVSTDTQYF; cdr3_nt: TGTGCCAGCAGCCAAGTAACAGGGGTTAGCACAGATACGCAGTATTTT
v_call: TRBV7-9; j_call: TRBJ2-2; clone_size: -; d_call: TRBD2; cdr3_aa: CASSFLAGSTGELFF; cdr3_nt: TGTGCCAGCAGCTTTCTAGCGGGGAGCACCGGGGAGCTGTTTTTT
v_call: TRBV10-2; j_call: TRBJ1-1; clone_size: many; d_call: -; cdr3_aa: CATKGGNTEAFF; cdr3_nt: TGCGCCACAAAGGGAGGGAACACTGAAGCTTTCTTT
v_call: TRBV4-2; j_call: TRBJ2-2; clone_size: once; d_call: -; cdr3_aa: CASSQELRRDRELFF; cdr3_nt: TGTGCCAGCAGCCAAGAATTACGGCGAGACAGGGAGCTGTTTTTT
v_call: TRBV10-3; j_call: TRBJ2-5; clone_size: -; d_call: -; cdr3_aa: CAISEGRQETQYF; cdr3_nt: TGTGCCATCAGTGAAGGCCGGCAAGAGACCCAGTACTTC
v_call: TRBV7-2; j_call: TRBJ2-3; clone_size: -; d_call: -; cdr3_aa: CASSLVSGIGTDTQYF; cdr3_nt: TGTGCCAGCAGCTTAGTATCGGGTATAGGCACAGATACGCAGTATTTT
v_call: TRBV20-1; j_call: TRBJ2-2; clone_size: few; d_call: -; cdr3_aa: CSARYTVGELFF; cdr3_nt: TGCAGTGCTAGATATACGGTCGGGGAGCTGTTTTTT
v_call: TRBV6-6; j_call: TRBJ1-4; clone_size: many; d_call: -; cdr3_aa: CASSYGGLDEKLFF; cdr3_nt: TGTGCCAGCAGTTATGGGGGTTTGGATGAAAAACTGTTTTTT
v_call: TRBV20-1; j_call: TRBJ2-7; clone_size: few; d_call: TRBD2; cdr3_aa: CSAQPTGGTEQYF; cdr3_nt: TGCAGTGCCCAACCTACGGGAGGTACCGAGCAGTACTTC
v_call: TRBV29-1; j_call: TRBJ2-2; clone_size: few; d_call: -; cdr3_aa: CSDRGPDTGELFF; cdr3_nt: TGCAGCGACCGGGGTCCCGACACCGGGGAGCTGTTTTTT
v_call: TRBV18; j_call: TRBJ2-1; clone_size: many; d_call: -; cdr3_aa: CASKPLGESYNEQFF; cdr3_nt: TGTGCCAGCAAACCCTTAGGGGAGTCCTACAATGAGCAGTTCTTC
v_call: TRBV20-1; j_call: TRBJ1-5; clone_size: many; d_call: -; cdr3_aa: CSARGESNQPQHF; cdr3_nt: TGCAGTGCCAGAGGGGAAAGCAATCAGCCCCAGCATTTT
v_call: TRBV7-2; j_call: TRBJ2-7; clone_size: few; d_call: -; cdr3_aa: CASSPTGGTYYEQYF; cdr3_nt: TGTGCCAGCAGCCCTACTGGAGGAACTTACTACGAGCAGTACTTC
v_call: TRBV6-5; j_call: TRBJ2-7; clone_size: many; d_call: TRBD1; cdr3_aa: CASSPPGQFSYEQYF; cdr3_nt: TGTGCCAGCAGCCCGCCGGGACAGTTTTCCTACGAGCAGTACTTC
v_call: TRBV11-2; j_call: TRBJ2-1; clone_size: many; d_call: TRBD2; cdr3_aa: CASSLVAGAPYNEQFF; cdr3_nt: TGTGCCAGCAGCTTAGTAGCGGGAGCACCCTACAATGAGCAGTTCTTC
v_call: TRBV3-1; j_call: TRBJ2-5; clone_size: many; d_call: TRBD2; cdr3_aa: CASSRSGTSGGQETQYF; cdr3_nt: TGTGCCAGCAGCCGATCCGGGACTAGCGGAGGACAAGAGACCCAGTACTTC
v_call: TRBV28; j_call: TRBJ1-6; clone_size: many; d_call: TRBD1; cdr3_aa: CASRTTGVNSPLHF; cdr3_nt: TGTGCCAGCAGAACCACAGGGGTAAATTCACCCCTCCACTTT
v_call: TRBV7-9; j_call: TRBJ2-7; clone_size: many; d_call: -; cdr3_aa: CASSPGESSYEQYF; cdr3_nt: TGTGCCAGCAGCCCGGGGGAAAGCTCCTACGAGCAGTACTTC
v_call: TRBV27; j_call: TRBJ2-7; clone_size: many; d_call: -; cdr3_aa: CASSGPIGGQYF; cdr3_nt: TGTGCCAGCTCCGGGCCCATTGGCGGGCAGTACTTC
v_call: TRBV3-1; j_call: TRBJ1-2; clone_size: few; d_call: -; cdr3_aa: CASSLRDRDVTKGYTF; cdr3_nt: TGTGCCAGCAGCCTCCGGGACCGAGATGTAACGAAGGGCTACACCTTC
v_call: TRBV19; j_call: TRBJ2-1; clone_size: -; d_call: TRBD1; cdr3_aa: CASSMRTGGIRTEQFF; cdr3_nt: TGTGCCAGTAGTATGCGGACAGGGGGTATAAGGACTGAGCAGTTCTTC
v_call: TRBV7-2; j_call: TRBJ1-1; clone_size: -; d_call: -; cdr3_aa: CASRLADTNTEAFF; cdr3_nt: TGTGCCAGCCGCCTGGCGGACACCAACACTGAAGCTTTCTTT
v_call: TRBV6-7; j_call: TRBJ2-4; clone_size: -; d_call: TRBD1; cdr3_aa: CASSNPHRDRGRGTKNIQYF; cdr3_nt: TGTGCCAGCAGCAACCCCCACCGGGACAGGGGGCGCGGAACCAAAAACATTCAGTACTTC
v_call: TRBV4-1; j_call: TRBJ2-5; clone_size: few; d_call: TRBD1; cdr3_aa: CASSRRQGLETQYF; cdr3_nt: TGCGCCAGCAGCCGTCGACAGGGTTTGGAGACCCAGTACTTC
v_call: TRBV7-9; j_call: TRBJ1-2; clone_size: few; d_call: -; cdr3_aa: CASSLAWGADGYTF; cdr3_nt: TGTGCCAGCAGCTTAGCATGGGGGGCCGACGGCTACACCTTC
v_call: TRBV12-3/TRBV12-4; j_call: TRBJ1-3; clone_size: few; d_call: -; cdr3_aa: CASSWAAGNTIYF; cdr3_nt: TGTGCCAGCAGTTGGGCGGCTGGAAACACCATATATTTT
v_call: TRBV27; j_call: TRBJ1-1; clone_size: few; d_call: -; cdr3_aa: CASSPTGLQGAEAFF; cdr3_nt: TGTGCCAGCAGTCCGACCGGGCTCCAGGGCGCTGAAGCTTTCTTT
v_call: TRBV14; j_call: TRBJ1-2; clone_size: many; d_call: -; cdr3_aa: CASSPEQGIYGYTF; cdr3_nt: TGTGCCAGCAGCCCAGAGCAGGGAATCTATGGCTACACCTTC
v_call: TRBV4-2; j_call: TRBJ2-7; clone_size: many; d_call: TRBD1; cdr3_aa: CASSQLGQGAYEQYF; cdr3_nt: TGTGCCAGCAGCCAACTTGGACAGGGGGCTTACGAGCAGTACTTC
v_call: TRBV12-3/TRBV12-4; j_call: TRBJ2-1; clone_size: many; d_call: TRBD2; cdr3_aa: CASSSGTSVNNEQFF; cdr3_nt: TGTGCCAGCAGTTCCGGGACTAGCGTAAACAATGAGCAGTTCTTC
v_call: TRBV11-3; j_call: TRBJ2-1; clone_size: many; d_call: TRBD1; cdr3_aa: CASSLGDRVYNEQFF; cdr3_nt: TGTGCCAGCAGCTTAGGGGACAGGGTATACAATGAGCAGTTCTTC